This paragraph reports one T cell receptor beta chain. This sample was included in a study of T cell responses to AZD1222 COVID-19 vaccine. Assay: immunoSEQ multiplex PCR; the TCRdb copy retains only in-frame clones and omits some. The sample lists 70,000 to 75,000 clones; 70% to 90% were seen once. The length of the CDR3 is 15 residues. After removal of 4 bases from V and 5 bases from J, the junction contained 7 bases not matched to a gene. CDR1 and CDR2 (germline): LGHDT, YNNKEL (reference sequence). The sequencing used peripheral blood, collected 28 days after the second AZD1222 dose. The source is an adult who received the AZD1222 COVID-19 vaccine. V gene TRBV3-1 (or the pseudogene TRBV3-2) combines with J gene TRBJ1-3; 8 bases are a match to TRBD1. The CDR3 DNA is TGTGCCAGCAGCCCTCTAGGACAGGGACGAAACACCATATATTTT. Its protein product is CASSPLGQGRNTIYF.